This entry lists 8 T cell receptor beta chains sequenced from one sample in a study of blood T cells in healthy people across ages. The use of a sample-barcoded 5' primer and a J-beta primer mix characterized a second PCR of about 7 to 12 cycles. One entry per CDR3 protein, called by TCRdb with MiXCR from the 5' RACE reads. The sample consists of around 1.5 million distinct CDR3 sequences, about 43% of them appearing once. Sequences were obtained from blood. The receptors stem from a woman aged 18-29 years in good health.

This chain uses TRBV4-1 with TRBJ2-7; 9 positions agree with TRBD2. Trimming removed 4 bases from V and 5 bases from J; junction bases left unmatched: 6. The germline V gene has CDR1 MGHRA and CDR2 YSYEKL. The CDR3 length is 14 residues. In DNA form, the CDR3 reads TGCGCCAGCAGCCTAGCGGGAGACGGGAACGAGCAGTACTTC. This translates into CASSLAGDGNEQYF.

CDR3 DNA: TGTGCCAGCAGCCCAGGACAGTCTAGCACAGATACGCAGTATTTT. This codes for CASSPGQSSTDTQYF. The chain has TRBV28 and TRBJ2-3; D perhaps matches TRBD1 (6 bases). V shed 6 bases and J shed 0 bases, with 13 bases lying between them. The CDR3 sequence is 15 residues long. Germline values: CDR1 MDHEN, CDR2 SYDVKM.

This clonotype turned up a few times. The CDR3: CASSLPGSETQYF. For the CDR3, the DNA is TGTGCCAGCAGCCTGCCTGGGTCCGAGACCCAGTACTTC. This rearrangement joins TRBV7-9 to TRBJ2-5; no clear D. V lost 5 bases, J lost 5 bases, and 12 bases lay in between. The CDR3 is made up of 13 amino acids. Germline V CDR1 and CDR2: SEHNR, FQNEAQ (reference sequence). Supplemented by reference TRBV7-9 and TRBJ2-5, the full variable domain reads DTGVSQNPRHKITKRGQNVTFRCDPISEHNRLYWYRQTLGQGPEFLTYFQNEAQLEKSRLLSDRFSAERPKGSFSTLEIQRTEQGDSAMYLCASSLPGSETQYFGPGTRLLVL.

The chain combines TRBV28 with TRBJ2-4; D may be TRBD2 (5 bases). Germline V gene sequence: CDR1 MDHEN, CDR2 SYDVKM. This CDR3 is 15 amino acids long. The ends were cut back, 9 bases at V and 0 bases at J, with 15 bases in the middle. CDR3 in amino acids: CASFPAGLAKNIQYF. CDR3 in DNA: TGTGCCAGTTTCCCGGCCGGACTAGCCAAAAACATTCAGTACTTC.

This clonotype has just a few counts. Here the CDR3 reads CSVEEAYGYTF. Here the CDR3 DNA reads TGCAGCGTTGAGGAGGCCTATGGCTACACCTTC. The J gene is TRBJ1-2, the V gene TRBV29-1; no firm D call. V gave up 3 bases and J gave up 4 bases, with 6 bases separating them. The germline gives CDR1 SQVTM, CDR2 ANQGSEA. The CDR3 spans 11 residues.

This clonotype was seen more than once but under ten times. This chain links TRBV15 with TRBJ1-2; D remains unclear. V was trimmed by 1 base and J by 8 bases, leaving 14 bases between them. Germline-derived CDR1 and CDR2 are LNHNV and YYDKDF (reference sequence). The CDR3 sequence is 14 residues long. The CDR3 DNA sequence: TGTGCCACCAGCAGAGCCGACGGTTGGCGCGGCTACACCTTC. Its protein product is CATSRADGWRGYTF.

The chain recombines TRBV5-1 with TRBJ2-5, with 8 bases identical to TRBD1. This CDR3 has 15 residues. V shed 3 bases, J shed 2 bases, and the junction held 6 bases outside the gene matches. Germline-derived CDR1 and CDR2 are SGHRS and YFSETQ. CDR3 amino acids: CASSSATGVQETQYF. CDR3 DNA sequence: TGCGCCAGCAGCTCCGCGACAGGGGTACAAGAGACCCAGTACTTC.

The chain joins TRBV2 to TRBJ2-3; 8 bases line up with TRBD1. Per the germline V gene, CDR1 is SNHLY and CDR2 is FYNNEI. Unmatched junction bases numbered 7, after V lost 6 bases and J lost 2 bases. CDR3 length: 15 residues. CDR3 DNA sequence: TGTGCCAGCAGCGGGACAGGTACCACCACAGATACGCAGTATTTT. Encoded protein: CASSGTGTTTDTQYF.